This T cell receptor (beta chain) was recovered during a study of OX40 agonist ivuxolimab in advanced cancers. Assay: immunoSEQ multiplex PCR; the TCRdb copy retains only in-frame clones and omits some. The profile covers tens of thousands of clones, with 80% to 90% appearing a single time and 6% taken by the ten largest. Unmatched junction bases numbered 7, after V lost 4 bases and J lost 2 bases. This CDR3 comprises 16 residues. The V gene's germline CDR1 is KGHSH and CDR2 LQKENI. Sample: CD4+ or CD8+ T cells sorted from blood, taken in a trial of the OX40 agonist ivuxolimab. The sequence came from an adult with an advanced solid tumor such as melanoma, head and neck, liver or kidney cancer. This chain joins TRBV18 and TRBJ2-2; 7 nucleotides align to TRBD1. The CDR3 protein is CASSRQGETNTGELFF. Written as DNA, the CDR3 is TGTGCCAGCTCACGCCAGGGGGAGACTAACACCGGGGAGCTGTTTTTT.